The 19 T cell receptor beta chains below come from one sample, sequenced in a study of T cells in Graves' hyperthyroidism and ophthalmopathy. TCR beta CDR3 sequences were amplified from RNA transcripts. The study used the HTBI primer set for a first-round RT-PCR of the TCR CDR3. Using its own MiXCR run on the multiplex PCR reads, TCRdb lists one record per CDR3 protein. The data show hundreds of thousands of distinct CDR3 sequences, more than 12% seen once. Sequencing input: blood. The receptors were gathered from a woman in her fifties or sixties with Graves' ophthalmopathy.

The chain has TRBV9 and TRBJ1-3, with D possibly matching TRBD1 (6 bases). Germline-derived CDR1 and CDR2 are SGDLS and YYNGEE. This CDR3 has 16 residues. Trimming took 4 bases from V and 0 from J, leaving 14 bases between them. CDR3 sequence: CASSTRGDTSGNTIYF. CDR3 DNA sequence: TGTGCCAGCAGCACAAGAGGGGACACCTCTGGAAACACCATATATTTT.

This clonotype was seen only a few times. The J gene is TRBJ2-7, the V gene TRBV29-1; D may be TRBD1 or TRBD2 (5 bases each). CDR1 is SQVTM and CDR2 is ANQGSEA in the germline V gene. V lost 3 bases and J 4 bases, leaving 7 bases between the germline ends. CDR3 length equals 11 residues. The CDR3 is CSVERGYEQYF. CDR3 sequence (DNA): TGCAGCGTTGAGAGGGGATACGAGCAGTACTTC.

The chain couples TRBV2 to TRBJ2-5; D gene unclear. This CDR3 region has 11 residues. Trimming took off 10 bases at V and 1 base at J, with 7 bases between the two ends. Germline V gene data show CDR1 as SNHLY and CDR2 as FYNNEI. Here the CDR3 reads CATVSQETQYF. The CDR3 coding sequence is TGTGCCACAGTATCCCAAGAGACCCAGTACTTC.

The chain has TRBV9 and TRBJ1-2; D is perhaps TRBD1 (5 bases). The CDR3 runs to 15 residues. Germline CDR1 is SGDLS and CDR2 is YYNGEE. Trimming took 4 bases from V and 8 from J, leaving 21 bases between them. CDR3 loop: CASSRLQGVTQGYTF. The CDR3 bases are TGTGCCAGCAGCCGCCTTCAGGGAGTCACTCAGGGCTACACCTTC.

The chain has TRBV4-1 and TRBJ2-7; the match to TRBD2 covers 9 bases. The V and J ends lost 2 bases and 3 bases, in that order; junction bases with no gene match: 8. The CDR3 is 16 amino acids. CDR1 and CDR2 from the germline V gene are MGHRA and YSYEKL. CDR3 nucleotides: TGCGCCAGCAGCCAACGGGGACTAGCAGAAAACTACGAGCAGTACTTC. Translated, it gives CASSQRGLAENYEQYF.

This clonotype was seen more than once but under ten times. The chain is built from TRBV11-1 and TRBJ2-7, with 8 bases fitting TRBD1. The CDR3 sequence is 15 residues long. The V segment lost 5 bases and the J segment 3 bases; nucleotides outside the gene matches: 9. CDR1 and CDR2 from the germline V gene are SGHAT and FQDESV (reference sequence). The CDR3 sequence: CASSPRTGNLYEQYF. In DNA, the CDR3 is TGTGCCAGCAGCCCTAGGACAGGGAATCTCTACGAGCAGTACTTC.

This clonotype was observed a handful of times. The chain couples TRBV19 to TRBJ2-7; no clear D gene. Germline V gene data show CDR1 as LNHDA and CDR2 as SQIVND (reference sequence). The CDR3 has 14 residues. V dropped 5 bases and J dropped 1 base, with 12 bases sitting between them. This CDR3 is CASSLSRASYEQYF. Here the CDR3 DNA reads TGTGCCAGTAGTCTCTCCCGGGCGTCCTACGAGCAGTACTTC.

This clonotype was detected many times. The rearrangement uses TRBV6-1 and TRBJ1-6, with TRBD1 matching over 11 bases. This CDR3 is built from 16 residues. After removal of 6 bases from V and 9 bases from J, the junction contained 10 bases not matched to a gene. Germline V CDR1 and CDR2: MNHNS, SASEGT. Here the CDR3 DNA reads TGTGCCAGCAGGGGGACAGGGGGGTTTCTGGCTTCACCCCTCCACTTT. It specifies CASRGTGGFLASPLHF.

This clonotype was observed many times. CDR3 region: CSALIPGLPTYEQYF. The CDR3 nucleotides are TGCAGTGCGCTCATACCGGGACTGCCTACCTACGAGCAGTACTTC. This chain connects TRBV20-1 to TRBJ2-7; D might be TRBD2 (6 bases). The germline CDR1 and CDR2 sequences are DFQATT and SNEGSKA (reference sequence). V was trimmed by 6 bases and J by 2 bases, leaving 20 bases between them. This CDR3 has 15 residues.

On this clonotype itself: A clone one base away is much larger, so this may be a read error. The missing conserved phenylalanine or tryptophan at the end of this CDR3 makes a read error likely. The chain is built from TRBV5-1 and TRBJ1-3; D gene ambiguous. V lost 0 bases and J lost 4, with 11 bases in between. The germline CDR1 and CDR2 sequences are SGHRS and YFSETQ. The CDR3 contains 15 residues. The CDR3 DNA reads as TGCGCCAGCAGCTTGGGACGGGAGGCAGGAAACACCATATATCTT. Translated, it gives CASSLGREAGNTIYL.

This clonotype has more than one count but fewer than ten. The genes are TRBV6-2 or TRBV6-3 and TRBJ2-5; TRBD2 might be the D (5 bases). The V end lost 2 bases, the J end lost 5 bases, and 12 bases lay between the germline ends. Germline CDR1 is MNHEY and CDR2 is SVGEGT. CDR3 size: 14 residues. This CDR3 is CASSYPGLMETQYF. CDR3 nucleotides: TGTGCCAGCAGTTACCCAGGACTGATGGAGACCCAGTACTTC.

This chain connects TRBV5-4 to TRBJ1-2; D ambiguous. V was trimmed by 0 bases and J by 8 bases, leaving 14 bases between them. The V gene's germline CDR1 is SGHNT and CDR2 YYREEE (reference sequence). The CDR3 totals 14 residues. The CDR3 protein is CASSLADGYMGYTF. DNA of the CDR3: TGTGCCAGCAGCTTGGCGGACGGTTATATGGGCTACACCTTC.

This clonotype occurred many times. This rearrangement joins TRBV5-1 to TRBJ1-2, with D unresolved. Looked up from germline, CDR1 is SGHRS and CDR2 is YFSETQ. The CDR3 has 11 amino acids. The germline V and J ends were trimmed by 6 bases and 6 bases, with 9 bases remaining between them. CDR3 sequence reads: CASMASNGYTF. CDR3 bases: TGCGCCAGCATGGCTTCAAATGGCTACACCTTC.

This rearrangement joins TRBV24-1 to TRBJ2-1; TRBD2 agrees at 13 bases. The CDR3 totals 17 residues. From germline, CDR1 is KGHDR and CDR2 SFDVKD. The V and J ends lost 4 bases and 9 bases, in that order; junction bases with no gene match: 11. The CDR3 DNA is TGTGCCACCAGTGAGGACCCTGGACTAGCGGGAGCGATTGAGCAGTTCTTC. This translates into CATSEDPGLAGAIEQFF.

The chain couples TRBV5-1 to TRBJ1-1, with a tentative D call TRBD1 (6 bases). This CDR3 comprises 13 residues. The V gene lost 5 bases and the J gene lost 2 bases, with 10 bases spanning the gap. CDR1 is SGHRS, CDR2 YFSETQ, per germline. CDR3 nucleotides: TGCGCCAGCAGTGGGACAATCAACACTGAAGCTTTCTTT. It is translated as CASSGTINTEAFF.

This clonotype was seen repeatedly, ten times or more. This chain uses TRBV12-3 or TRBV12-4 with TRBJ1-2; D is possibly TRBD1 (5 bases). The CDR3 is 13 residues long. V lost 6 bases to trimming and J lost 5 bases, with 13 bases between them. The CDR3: CASSPAGAYGYTF. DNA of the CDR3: TGTGCCAGCAGCCCTGCCGGGGCGTATGGCTACACCTTC.

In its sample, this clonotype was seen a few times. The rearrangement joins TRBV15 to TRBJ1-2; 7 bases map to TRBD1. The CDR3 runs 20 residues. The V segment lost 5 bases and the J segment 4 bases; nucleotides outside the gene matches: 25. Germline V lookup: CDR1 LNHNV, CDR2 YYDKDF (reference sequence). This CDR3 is CATSHEVYRTGQSSGYGYTF. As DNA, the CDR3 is TGTGCCACCAGCCACGAGGTCTATCGGACAGGCCAATCATCGGGCTATGGCTACACCTTC.

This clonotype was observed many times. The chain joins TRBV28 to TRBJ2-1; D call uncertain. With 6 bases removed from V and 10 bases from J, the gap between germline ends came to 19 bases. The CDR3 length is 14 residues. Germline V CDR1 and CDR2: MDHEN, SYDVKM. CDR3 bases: TGTGCCAGCAGCCCGCCCGGGTCACCGAGGGAGCAGTTCTTC. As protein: CASSPPGSPREQFF.

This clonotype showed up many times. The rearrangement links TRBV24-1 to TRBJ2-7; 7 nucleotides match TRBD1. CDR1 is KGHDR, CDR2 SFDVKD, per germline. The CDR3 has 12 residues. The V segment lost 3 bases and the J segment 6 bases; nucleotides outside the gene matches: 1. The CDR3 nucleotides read TGTGCCACCAGTGATGCAGGGGGCGAGCAGTACTTC. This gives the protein CATSDAGGEQYF.